This T cell receptor (beta chain) is drawn from a study of early T cells in non-severe SARS-CoV-2 infection. Study as a whole: Alpha and beta chains were unpaired, from unsorted whole-blood bulk RNA.

Germline trimming cut 6 bases from V and 6 bases from J; bases unmatched to any gene: 7. The CDR3 runs to 12 residues. The germline V gene encodes CDR1 SQVTM and CDR2 ANQGSEA. TCRdb independently ran MiXCR on the 5' RACE reads; one entry per CDR3 protein. The sample holds around 46,000 distinct CDR3 sequences; more than 4.5% are singletons and the top ten take 5% to 6.5%. The source is an adult who was a healthcare worker with PCR-confirmed SARS-CoV-2 infection or an uninfected control (not recorded which). The input for sequencing was whole blood, taken at baseline. V and J are TRBV29-1 and TRBJ1-1; TRBD1 agrees at 7 bases. CDR3 loop: CSVNDREAEAFF. Here the CDR3 DNA reads TGCAGCGTCAACGACAGGGAAGCTGAAGCTTTCTTT.